These 22 T cell receptor beta chains share one sample of origin, sequenced in a study of T cells in Graves' hyperthyroidism and ophthalmopathy. TCR beta CDR3 region amplification was performed from RNA transcripts. An initial round of RT-PCR targeting the TCR CDR3 relied on the HTBI primer set. One entry per CDR3 protein, called by TCRdb with MiXCR from the multiplex PCR reads. Among about 580,000 distinct CDR3 sequences listed, about 14% were seen once. Sequenced sample: blood. The origin of the receptors is a woman in her thirties with Graves' hyperthyroidism that later progressed to Graves' ophthalmopathy.

Only a few counts were recorded for this clonotype. Compared with germline, one end of the junction differs, possibly owing to a read error. The chain couples TRBV29-1 to TRBJ1-2; 9 nucleotides match TRBD1. The germline V gene has CDR1 SQVTM and CDR2 ANQGSEA. The CDR3 consists of 16 residues. This CDR3 reads CSVEGTGKSLLYGYTF. DNA of the CDR3: TGCAGCGTGGAAGGGACAGGGAAGTCACTTCTCTATGGCTACACCTTC.

This clonotype was seen repeatedly, ten times or more. The chain links TRBV30 to TRBJ2-2, with 7 bases identical to TRBD2. CDR1 GTSNPN and CDR2 SVGIG come from the germline V gene (reference sequence). V trimming: 2 bases; J trimming: 0 bases; junction bases outside the gene matches: 3. The CDR3 covers 15 residues. The CDR3 protein is CAWSPAGANTGELFF. Written as DNA, the CDR3 is TGTGCCTGGAGTCCCGCGGGGGCGAACACCGGGGAGCTGTTTTTT.

A remark on this clonotype: Since a much larger clone is just one base distant, this may be a read error. The V call is TRBV20-1, the J call TRBJ2-1; D is perhaps TRBD2 (6 bases). The germline V and J ends were trimmed by 6 bases and 8 bases, with 17 bases remaining between them. Germline-derived CDR1 and CDR2 are DFQATT and SNEGSKA (reference sequence). This CDR3 has 13 residues. CDR3 residues: CSAGTPTNDEQFF. DNA for the CDR3: TGCAGTGCCGGGACTCCTACAAACGATGAGCAGTTCTTC.

This clonotype was detected ten times or more. The chain is built from TRBV7-8 and TRBJ2-1, with TRBD2 matching over 7 bases. The CDR3 runs to 17 residues. Germline assignment: CDR1 SGHVS and CDR2 FQNEAQ. Losses at the gene ends were 1 base for V and 4 bases for J; bases not matched to a gene: 10. This CDR3 reads CASSLVQASGIYNEQFF. The CDR3 bases are TGTGCCAGCAGCTTAGTCCAGGCTAGCGGAATTTACAATGAGCAGTTCTTC.

This clonotype was counted only a few times. The V and J genes are TRBV4-2 and TRBJ2-7, with D tentatively TRBD1 or TRBD2 (6 bases each). This CDR3 is built from 14 residues. Deletions cut 6 bases from V and 4 bases from J, with 16 bases between. Germline V gene data show CDR1 as LGHNA and CDR2 as YNFKEQ. The CDR3: CASRGGQPGYEQYF. CDR3 DNA sequence: TGTGCCAGCAGGGGAGGACAGCCCGGGTACGAGCAGTACTTC.

The chain has TRBV4-3 and TRBJ2-7; D is uncertain. The germline V gene has CDR1 LGHNA and CDR2 YSLEER. The CDR3 has 12 amino acids. Trimming removed 0 bases at V and 5 bases at J, with 5 bases between. CDR3 DNA: TGCGCCAGCAGCCAAGATTTTAACGAGCAGTACTTC. Amino acid sequence: CASSQDFNEQYF.

This clonotype was detected only a few times. V usage is TRBV30 and J usage is TRBJ2-1; no definite D call. Trimming took 4 bases from V and 0 from J, leaving 10 bases between them. The CDR3 loop spans 14 amino acids. The germline V gene has CDR1 GTSNPN and CDR2 SVGIG (reference sequence). Written as DNA, the CDR3 is TGTGCCTGGAAGGCGGTTAGCTCCTACAATGAGCAGTTCTTC. The encoded protein is CAWKAVSSYNEQFF. Together with reference TRBV30 and TRBJ2-1, the CDR3 gives the full variable domain: SQTIHQWPATLVQPVGSPLSLECTVEGTSNPNLYWYRQAAGRGLQLLFYSVGIGQISSEVPQNLSASRPQDRQFILSSKKLLLSDSGFYLCAWKAVSSYNEQFFGPGTRLTVL.

The table lists this clonotype with a few counts. The rearrangement links TRBV18 to TRBJ2-3, with D possibly called TRBD1 or TRBD2 (5 bases each). From germline, CDR1 is KGHSH and CDR2 LQKENI. V lost 8 bases to trimming and J lost 3 bases, with 12 bases between them. The CDR3 has 13 amino acids. This CDR3 reads CASLGRLTDTQYF. For the CDR3, the DNA is TGTGCCAGCCTGGGACGGTTGACAGATACGCAGTATTTT.

This clonotype has ten or more counts. The genes are TRBV27 and TRBJ1-5, with 12 nucleotides matching TRBD1. The germline gives CDR1 MNHEY, CDR2 SMNVEV (reference sequence). CDR3 length: 17 amino acids. The V and J ends lost 5 bases and 3 bases, in that order; junction bases with no gene match: 8. The DNA for the CDR3 is TGTGCCAGCAGTCCCCGGGACAGGGGGCTATACAATCAGCCCCAGCATTTT. Translation gives CASSPRDRGLYNQPQHF.

This clonotype appeared many times. The rearrangement links TRBV12-3 or TRBV12-4 to TRBJ1-2; D is ambiguous. Trimming pared 0 bases from V and 8 bases from J, leaving 7 bases between. The CDR3 runs to 12 residues. DNA of the CDR3: TGTGCCAGCAGTTTAGCCGGTTCCGGCTACACCTTC. This gives the protein CASSLAGSGYTF.

This clonotype was counted ten times or more. The CDR3 nucleotides read TGTGCCACCAGAGACATACACCAAGAGACCCAGTACTTC. It is translated as CATRDIHQETQYF. The J gene is TRBJ2-5, the V gene TRBV24-1; D is unclear. V lost 7 bases to trimming and J lost 0 bases, with 8 bases between them. The CDR3 runs to 13 residues. CDR1 KGHDR and CDR2 SFDVKD come from the germline V gene.

This clonotype was seen many times. The rearrangement uses TRBV28 and TRBJ1-2; D uncertain. In germline, CDR1 is MDHEN, CDR2 SYDVKM. CDR3 length: 15 residues. The V gene lost 7 bases and the J gene lost 3 bases, with 18 bases spanning the gap. CDR3 nucleotide sequence: TGTGCCAGCAAGGTGCGGAGCCCGATAGACTATGGCTACACCTTC. Translation gives CASKVRSPIDYGYTF.

This clonotype was recorded at least ten times. J is TRBJ1-2 and V is TRBV28, with 7 bases aligning to TRBD1. After removal of 4 bases from V and 6 bases from J, the junction contained 8 bases not matched to a gene. The CDR3 has 14 amino acids. Germline-derived CDR1 and CDR2 are MDHEN and SYDVKM. CDR3 nucleotide sequence: TGTGCCAGCAGTTCTCAGACAGGGATCGATGGCTACACCTTC. Encoded protein: CASSSQTGIDGYTF.

The sample holds a few counts of this clonotype. It may be a read error: a sequence one base away is much more abundant. The chain links TRBV2 to TRBJ2-1; maybe TRBD1 (6 bases). Between the trimmed V and J ends, which lost 6 bases and 10 bases, there was a span of 19 bases. The CDR3 totals 14 residues. Germline V lookup: CDR1 SNHLY, CDR2 FYNNEI. The CDR3 here is CASSGTQPTYEQFF. CDR3 coding DNA: TGTGCCAGCAGCGGGACACAACCTACCTACGAGCAGTTCTTC.

This clonotype occurred many times. The chain joins TRBV4-1 to TRBJ1-2; D unclear. The germline V gene has CDR1 MGHRA and CDR2 YSYEKL. The CDR3 is made up of 15 amino acids. The V end lost 2 bases, the J end lost 0 bases, and 10 bases lay between the germline ends. In nucleotides, the CDR3 is TGCGCCAGCAGCCAAAGCCCGGGCTCTAACTATGGCTACACCTTC. This encodes CASSQSPGSNYGYTF.

The chain carries TRBV6-1 and TRBJ2-7, with D uncertain. Trimming took 3 bases from V and 4 from J, leaving 10 bases between them. Germline CDR1 and CDR2: MNHNS and SASEGT. This CDR3 comprises 13 residues. The CDR3 coding sequence is TGTGCCAGCAGTGAGCCAATAAGATACGAGCAGTACTTC. It translates to CASSEPIRYEQYF.

This chain joins TRBV27 and TRBJ2-7; D unresolved. V dropped 0 bases and J dropped 2 bases, with 11 bases sitting between them. The CDR3 extends over 15 amino acids. Germline CDR1 MNHEY, CDR2 SMNVEV (reference sequence). The DNA for the CDR3 is TGTGCCAGCAGTTTATCACTTCGGCAGGCCTACGAGCAGTACTTC. It specifies CASSLSLRQAYEQYF.

This clonotype was seen at least ten times. The chain links TRBV28 to TRBJ1-3, with D unclear. V lost 3 bases and J lost 0, with 12 bases in between. CDR3 length equals 16 residues. From germline, CDR1 is MDHEN and CDR2 SYDVKM. DNA of the CDR3: TGTGCCAGCAGTTTGCCCGTACAACACTCTGGAAACACCATATATTTT. Its protein is CASSLPVQHSGNTIYF.

This chain uses TRBV10-3 with TRBJ2-2; D gene ambiguous. CDR1 is ENHRY and CDR2 is SYGVKD in the germline V gene. With 6 bases removed from V and 6 bases from J, the gap between germline ends came to 8 bases. This CDR3 comprises 12 residues. The CDR3 region is CAISPKAGELFF. The DNA for the CDR3 is TGTGCCATCAGCCCGAAGGCCGGGGAGCTGTTTTTT.

This clonotype came up many times. The chain links TRBV11-2 to TRBJ2-5; possibly TRBD2 for D (6 bases). CDR1 is SGHAT and CDR2 is FQNNGV in the germline V gene. There are 14 residues in the CDR3. Trimming took off 5 bases at V and 7 bases at J, with 17 bases between the two ends. The CDR3 nucleotides are TGTGCCAGCAGCCCTAAAGACGGAGCGGGGACCCAGTACTTC. Translation: CASSPKDGAGTQYF. The entire variable domain, with the rest obtained from reference TRBV11-2 and TRBJ2-5, is as follows: EAGVAQSPRYKIIEKRQSVAFWCNPISGHATLYWYQQILGQGPKLLIQFQNNGVVDDSQLPKDRFSAERLKGVDSTLKIQPAKLEDSAVYLCASSPKDGAGTQYFGPGTRLLVL.

This clonotype was detected ten times or more. V usage is TRBV10-2 and J usage is TRBJ2-2, with TRBD1 matching over 12 bases. The CDR3 runs 17 residues. Germline trimming cut 4 bases from V and 1 base from J; bases unmatched to any gene: 4. Germline V CDR1 and CDR2: WSHSY, SAAADI. CDR3 sequence (DNA): TGCGCCAGCAGTGCGGGACAGGGGGCCGGGAACACCGGGGAGCTGTTTTTT. Translating gives CASSAGQGAGNTGELFF.

The V and J genes are TRBV10-3 and TRBJ2-1; 13 nucleotides line up with TRBD2. Trimming at V came to 6 bases and at J to 7 bases, leaving 3 bases not matched to a gene. CDR1 is ENHRY, CDR2 SYGVKD, per germline. The CDR3 extends over 14 amino acids. The DNA of the CDR3 is TGTGCCATCAGGGGGACTAGCGGGAAGAATGAGCAGTTCTTC. Its translation is CAIRGTSGKNEQFF.